This TCR beta chain came from a study of beta chain features in type 1 diabetes listed by TCRdb under 2018. In the study overall: No differences in mean age, gender distribution, total cell number or subset yield were found between patients and healthy donors. Across all samples, around 99 million sorted cells were examined, and cell number per subset correlated strongly with RNA yield. The study compared TCRB repertoires of sorted circulating CD4+ T cell subsets between recently diagnosed type 1 diabetes patients and matched healthy donors. Regulatory and stem cell-like memory subsets were obtained from only 8 patients and roughly eight healthy donors, while naive and central memory subsets were obtained from all 28 donors.

As concerns this clone: There is no known antigen for this receptor. No much larger clonotype is one base removed from it; base qualities were not supplied.

The entire isolated RNA was reverse transcribed using the High Capacity cDNA Reverse Transcription Kit, and thus expressed TCRB transcripts were sequenced. Deep immunoSEQ sequencing was applied to naive, central memory and regulatory T cell samples, giving an average of about 3.4 million total reads per sample. After sorted cells were lysed in RLT buffer, RNA was extracted with DNase-treated RNeasy Micro or Mini kits, with the choice depending on cell number. Each cell subset was processed separately to prevent cross-contamination, with patient and healthy donor samples processed together. TCRB sequences were amplified from cDNA with the immunoSEQ multiplex PCR, producing 87-bp fragments spanning the CDR3 region. Sequencing of the amplicons was performed on the Illumina HiSeq platform. The study's own analysis went as follows. PCR bias was corrected computationally using synthetic template baselines, and reads within Hamming distance 2 were collapsed, with unmergeable singletons discarded. Reads were aligned to IMGT to assign V, D and J genes, CDR3 length, and insertions or deletions at six rearrangement sites. Within each subset, clonotype counts were normalized to the number of sorted cells before true diversity and Gini coefficients were calculated with the tcR R package. The overlap coefficient, calculated on TCRB nucleotide sequences, was used to measure repertoire sharing. The immuneACCESS repertoire file appears here via TCRdb, limited to in-frame rearrangements. These files lack a portion of the clones; in checked studies, under half of the deficit traces to unresolved V genes, and the cause of the others is not known. D and trimming were read from the DNA, whereas the V and J calls and clone size are those reported in that table. The sample table contains 150,000 or so clones; only one count was recorded for 6.5% to 8.5% of them. Around 0.5% of the sample belongs to the ten largest clones.

Each donor gave one peripheral blood draw, about 110 mL on average, collected into heparinised tubes. Naive, central memory, regulatory and stem cell-like memory CD4+ T cells were sorted on a BD FACSAria II using a panel including CD45RO, CCR7, CD25, CD127, CD95 and CD27. All sorted populations exceeded 98% purity. Right away, PBMCs were isolated by Lymphoprep density gradient centrifugation and were stained directly, with no culture step. So that batch effects would be minimized, each experiment stained and sorted samples in pairs, pairing one healthy donor with one patient. Study-wide conclusions, independent of this receptor: Fewer insertions and more nucleotide deletions at VDJ recombination sites were observed in patients with type 1 diabetes, implying thymic rearrangement abnormalities. HLA sub-analyses involved small numbers of individuals, so any influence of HLA type on TCRB rearrangement remained unresolved. In all four CD4+ subsets, TCRB CDR3 length was moderately but significantly shorter in type 1 diabetes patients. PCR may preferentially amplify shorter templates, but because patient and control samples were amplified and corrected together, any resulting skew would affect both groups equally. Sequencing cDNA rather than genomic DNA could over-represent highly expressing activated cells, although activation and CD3 levels did not differ between groups. Naive, central memory and regulatory TCRB repertoires appeared more similar among patients than among healthy donors.

The TCR was taken from a woman between 18 and 29 years old with type 1 diabetes. Sequenced input: central memory CD4+ T cells from blood.

The CDR3 reads CASSLVPRASGDYEQYF. The DNA reads as follows: TGCGCCAGCAGCTTGGTTCCTCGGGCTAGCGGGGACTACGAGCAGTACTTC. The chain joins TRBV5-1 to TRBJ2-7, with 9 central nucleotides matching TRBD2. The CDR3 contains 17 residues, cysteine and phenylalanine counted. CDR3 DNA only is kept here, 51 bases in frame from base 1. V lost 0 bases and J lost 3 bases, and the count of bases not matched to a germline gene is 10. The germline V gene gives CDR1 as SGHRS and CDR2 as YFSETQ.